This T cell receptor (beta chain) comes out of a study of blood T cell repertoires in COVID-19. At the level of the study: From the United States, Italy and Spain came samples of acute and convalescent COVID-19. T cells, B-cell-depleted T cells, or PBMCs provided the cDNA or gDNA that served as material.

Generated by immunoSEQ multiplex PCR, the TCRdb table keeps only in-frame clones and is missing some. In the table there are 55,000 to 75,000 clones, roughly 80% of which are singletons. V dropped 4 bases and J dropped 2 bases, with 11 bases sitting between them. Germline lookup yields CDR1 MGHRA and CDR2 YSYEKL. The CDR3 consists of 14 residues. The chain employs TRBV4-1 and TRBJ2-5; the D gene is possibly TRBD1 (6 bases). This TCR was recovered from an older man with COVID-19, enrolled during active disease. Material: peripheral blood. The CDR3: CASSRGPRQETQYF. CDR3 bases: TGCGCCAGCAGCCGGGGGCCCCGGCAAGAGACCCAGTACTTC.